Below, 31 T cell receptor beta chains from the same sample are listed, as sequenced in a study of beta chain features in type 1 diabetes. The isolated RNA, all of it, was reverse transcribed, so expressed TCRB transcripts were what got sequenced. TCRdb keeps only in-frame clones here, not all; method: immunoSEQ multiplex PCR. The sample lists around 200,000 clones; 10% to 15% were seen once. The sequenced sample consisted of central memory CD4+ T cells from blood. These receptors came from a young woman in good health.

The J gene is TRBJ2-3, the V gene TRBV5-1, with 9 positions matching TRBD2. This CDR3 region has 18 residues. V was clipped by 2 bases and J by 0 bases; unmatched bases: 10. Germline V gene data show CDR1 as SGHRS and CDR2 as YFSETQ. The CDR3 here is CASSFSVASGRSTDTQYF. The CDR3 DNA is TGCGCCAGCAGCTTCAGTGTCGCGAGCGGGAGGAGCACAGATACGCAGTATTTT.

The gene calls are TRBV7-3 and TRBJ1-2; 8 bases are shared with TRBD1. Trimming removed 5 bases from V and 8 bases from J; junction bases left unmatched: 10. This CDR3 region has 14 residues. Germline CDR1 reads SGHTA; CDR2 reads FQGTGA. The chain's CDR3 is CASSQNRQGPGYTF. The CDR3 DNA reads as TGTGCCAGCAGCCAAAACAGACAGGGGCCAGGCTACACCTTC.

A few counts support this clone. The V gene is TRBV10-3, the J gene TRBJ2-5; 7 positions agree with TRBD1. This CDR3 region has 14 residues. Trimming took 6 bases from V and 5 from J; bases not matched to a gene: 9. Germline assignment: CDR1 ENHRY and CDR2 SYGVKD. This CDR3 reads CAIRQGVVRETQYF. DNA of the CDR3: TGTGCCATCAGGCAGGGGGTGGTACGGGAGACCCAGTACTTC.

The chain has TRBV14 and TRBJ2-7; D is undetermined. The V and J ends lost 5 bases and 5 bases respectively, with 10 bases between them. This CDR3 is built from 12 residues. Germline CDR1 is SGHDN and CDR2 is FVKESK. The CDR3 protein is CASSGSVHEQYF. The CDR3 bases are TGTGCCAGCAGCGGCAGCGTCCACGAGCAGTACTTC.

V usage is TRBV29-1 and J usage is TRBJ2-7; the match to TRBD2 covers 10 bases. With V trimmed by 5 bases and J by 3 bases, 4 bases remained unmatched. This CDR3 has 13 residues. The germline V gene encodes CDR1 SQVTM and CDR2 ANQGSEA. CDR3 sequence: CSVIASGSYEQYF. CDR3 bases: TGCAGCGTTATCGCTAGCGGGAGCTACGAGCAGTACTTC.

V and J are TRBV29-1 and TRBJ2-7, with D maybe TRBD1 (6 bases). The V gene's germline CDR1 is SQVTM and CDR2 ANQGSEA. With 6 bases removed from V and 5 bases from J, the gap between germline ends came to 14 bases. The CDR3 totals 12 residues. The chain's CDR3 is CSVGGAGDEQYF. CDR3 nucleotide sequence: TGCAGCGTCGGTGGGGCAGGGGACGAGCAGTACTTC.

The rearrangement links TRBV30 to TRBJ2-1, with TRBD1 matching over 8 bases. The V gene end was trimmed by 4 bases and the J gene end by 8 bases; junction bases not matched to a gene: 4. The CDR3 has 12 amino acids. Looked up from germline, CDR1 is GTSNPN and CDR2 is SVGIG (reference sequence). The CDR3, as DNA: TGTGCCTGGAACAGGGGGTGGGATGAGCAGTTCTTC. The encoded protein is CAWNRGWDEQFF.

CDR3 amino acids: CASSLVGTASYEQYF. The CDR3 DNA reads as TGTGCCAGCAGCTTAGTTGGGACAGCTTCCTACGAGCAGTACTTC. This chain links TRBV7-2 with TRBJ2-7, with 7 bases identical to TRBD1. The CDR3 is made up of 15 amino acids. After removal of 1 base from V and 1 base from J, the junction contained 4 bases not matched to a gene. Germline assignment: CDR1 SGHTA and CDR2 FQGNSA.

The genes are TRBV18 and TRBJ2-7; 7 bases agree with TRBD1. With V trimmed by 3 bases and J by 3 bases, 11 bases remained unmatched. Germline-derived CDR1 and CDR2 are KGHSH and LQKENI. The CDR3 extends over 16 amino acids. Written as DNA, the CDR3 is TGTGCCAGCTCACCCGGAGCTGGGACAGCCAACTACGAGCAGTACTTC. It specifies CASSPGAGTANYEQYF.

This chain connects TRBV28 to TRBJ2-6, with 7 bases that match TRBD2. Germline values: CDR1 MDHEN, CDR2 SYDVKM. Trimming removed 5 bases from V and 3 bases from J; junction bases left unmatched: 4. The CDR3 runs 15 residues. The CDR3 DNA reads as TGTGCCAGCAGTACCCGGACTAGTGGGGCCAACGTCCTGACTTTC. Amino acid sequence: CASSTRTSGANVLTF.

In its sample, this clone was seen a few times. The rearrangement links TRBV11-3 to TRBJ1-1, with no clear D. Trimming removed 1 base from V and 4 bases from J, with 13 bases in between. This CDR3 is built from 15 residues. CDR1 is SGHNT and CDR2 is YENEEA in the germline V gene. The CDR3 DNA reads as TGTGCCAGCAGCTTAGCGCTCCCGGGTCGCACTGAAGCTTTCTTT. The encoded protein is CASSLALPGRTEAFF. Drawing the rest from reference TRBV11-3 and TRBJ1-1, the complete variable domain is EAGVVQSPRYKIIEKKQPVAFWCNPISGHNTLYWYLQNLGQGPELLIRYENEEAVDDSQLPKDRFSAERLKGVDSTLKIQPAELGDSAVYLCASSLALPGRTEAFFGQGTRLTVV.

V gene TRBV5-6 combines with J gene TRBJ2-7; D is perhaps TRBD2 (6 bases). Germline V lookup: CDR1 SGHDT, CDR2 YYEEEE. The CDR3 has 14 residues. V gave up 1 base and J gave up 2 bases, with 10 bases separating them. The DNA for the CDR3 is TGTGCCAGCAGCTTGTACGGGAGCGCCTACGAGCAGTACTTC. Amino acid sequence: CASSLYGSAYEQYF.

The CDR3 protein is CAIRGDSTEAFF. In DNA, the CDR3 is TGTGCCATCAGGGGGGACAGCACTGAAGCTTTCTTT. The chain links TRBV10-3 to TRBJ1-1; 7 bases fit TRBD1. The V and J ends lost 6 bases and 4 bases, in that order; junction bases with no gene match: 2. This CDR3 has 12 residues. CDR1 ENHRY and CDR2 SYGVKD come from the germline V gene.

This clone was detected a few times. V gene TRBV21-1 combines with J gene TRBJ1-2; TRBD1 is taken as the D call from the table, unchecked against the DNA. TRBV21-1 is a pseudogene segment. The CDR3 contains 9 residues. CDR3 DNA sequence: TGTGCCTGCCCCGACAGCTACACCTTC. Its translation is CACPDSYTF.

This clone was seen only a few times. Other DNA sequences of this sample code for an identical CDR3. This sequence joins TRBV5-1 and TRBJ2-1; 7 bases agree with TRBD2. In germline, CDR1 is SGHRS, CDR2 YFSETQ. V was pared by 0 bases and J by 3 bases, with 3 bases of the junction left unmatched. The CDR3 consists of 15 residues. The CDR3 sequence: CASSLGLAVYNEQFF. The DNA of the CDR3 is TGCGCCAGCAGCTTGGGCCTAGCGGTCTACAATGAGCAGTTCTTC.

This clone was seen only a few times. The rearrangement uses TRBV7-9 and TRBJ2-7, with 14 nucleotides matching TRBD2. Germline CDR1 reads SEHNR; CDR2 reads FQNEAQ (reference sequence). The length of the CDR3 is 16 residues. The V gene end was trimmed by 4 bases and the J gene end by 2 bases; junction bases not matched to a gene: 4. The CDR3 region is CASSSGLAGAAYEQYF. The CDR3 DNA follows: TGTGCCAGCAGCTCGGGACTAGCGGGAGCGGCCTACGAGCAGTACTTC.

The chain is built from TRBV7-8 and TRBJ1-1; D might be TRBD1 (6 bases). Germline lookup yields CDR1 SGHVS and CDR2 FQNEAQ. The ends were cut back, 4 bases at V and 2 bases at J, with 14 bases in the middle. The CDR3 has 15 amino acids. This CDR3 reads CASSSMGAVNTEAFF. The DNA for the CDR3 is TGTGCCAGCAGCTCCATGGGGGCCGTTAACACTGAAGCTTTCTTT. The entire variable domain, with the rest obtained from reference TRBV7-8 and TRBJ1-1, is as follows: GAGVSQSPRYKVAKRGQDVALRCDPISGHVSLFWYQQALGQGPEFLTYFQNEAQLDKSGLPSDRFFAERPEGSVSTLKIQRTQQEDSAVYLCASSSMGAVNTEAFFGQGTRLTVV.

The count of this clone is one. This chain connects TRBV5-1 to TRBJ1-5; 11 positions agree with TRBD1. CDR3 length: 15 amino acids. Germline trimming cut 7 bases from V and 6 bases from J; bases unmatched to any gene: 9. Germline V gene lookup returns CDR1 SGHRS and CDR2 YFSETQ. The CDR3 here is CASSIGTGGTQPQHF. CDR3 nucleotide sequence: TGCGCCAGCTCTATAGGGACAGGGGGAACTCAGCCCCAGCATTTT. The full variable domain, with the rest looked up from reference TRBV5-1 and TRBJ1-5, is KAGVTQTPRYLIKTRGQQVTLSCSPISGHRSVSWYQQTPGQGLQFLFEYFSETQRNKGNFPGRFSGRQFSNSRSEMNVSTLELGDSALYLCASSIGTGGTQPQHFGDGTRLSIL.

V is TRBV2 and J is TRBJ1-2, with 7 bases that match TRBD1. Trimming cost V 5 bases and J 11 bases; bases outside gene matches: 11. Germline V gives CDR1 SNHLY, CDR2 FYNNEI. CDR3 length equals 13 residues. In DNA form, the CDR3 reads TGTGCCAGCAGTTCTCAGGGGGTTGTCGCATACACCTTC. Residues: CASSSQGVVAYTF.

In its sample, this clone was seen a few times. J is TRBJ2-3 and V is TRBV29-1; TRBD1 agrees at 8 bases. The CDR3 sequence is 13 residues long. CDR1 and CDR2 from the germline V gene are SQVTM and ANQGSEA. V lost 6 bases to trimming and J lost 9 bases; unmatched junction nucleotides: 11. The CDR3 nucleotides read TGCAGCGTCCCCGGACAGGGAGATTGGACGCAGTATTTT. Its protein product is CSVPGQGDWTQYF.

The chain combines TRBV14 with TRBJ1-2; tentative D call: TRBD1 (5 bases). Germline values: CDR1 SGHDN, CDR2 FVKESK. The CDR3 has 13 residues. V gave up 2 bases and J gave up 4 bases, with 8 bases separating them. The CDR3 sequence: CASSQNGGYGYTF. The DNA of the CDR3 is TGTGCCAGCAGCCAAAACGGGGGCTATGGCTACACCTTC.

This sequence joins TRBV4-3 and TRBJ2-1; 13 positions agree with TRBD2. J was trimmed by 6 bases and V by 3 bases; bases with no gene match: 8. Germline V lookup: CDR1 LGHNA, CDR2 YSLEER. The CDR3 length is 17 residues. CDR3 residues: CASSQQPGLAGFNEQFF. The CDR3 nucleotides read TGCGCCAGCAGCCAGCAACCGGGACTAGCGGGATTCAATGAGCAGTTCTTC.

In this sample, this clone turned up a few times. This chain connects TRBV29-1 to TRBJ1-3, with 7 positions matching TRBD1. CDR3 size: 15 residues. The V gene end was trimmed by 7 bases and the J gene end by 0 bases; junction bases not matched to a gene: 9. Germline CDR1 and CDR2: SQVTM and ANQGSEA. The CDR3 nucleotides are TGCAGCGGCCGATCGACAGGGACCTCTGGAAACACCATATATTTT. This codes for CSGRSTGTSGNTIYF.

J is TRBJ1-5 and V is TRBV28, with D unresolved. Germline CDR1 and CDR2: MDHEN and SYDVKM. This CDR3 spans 15 amino acids. V was trimmed by 3 bases and J by 4 bases, leaving 13 bases between them. CDR3 nucleotides: TGTGCCAGCAGTTTGCAGCTACCCGGGAATCAGCCCCAGCATTTT. It is translated as CASSLQLPGNQPQHF.

The chain couples TRBV7-2 to TRBJ2-7, with 10 bases matching TRBD1. The length of the CDR3 is 16 residues. The germline gives CDR1 SGHTA, CDR2 FQGNSA. The V segment lost 5 bases and the J segment 1 base; nucleotides outside the gene matches: 8. The CDR3 here is CASSKGQGPVSYEQYF. CDR3 DNA: TGTGCCAGCAGCAAGGGACAGGGGCCGGTGTCCTACGAGCAGTACTTC.

This chain joins TRBV25-1 and TRBJ2-1, with D perhaps TRBD2 (5 bases). Germline values: CDR1 MGHDK, CDR2 SYGVNS. V lost 5 bases, J lost 0 bases, and 8 bases lay in between. This CDR3 is built from 14 residues. The CDR3 region is CASSPGTSYNEQFF. CDR3 sequence (DNA): TGTGCCAGCAGTCCGGGAACCTCCTACAATGAGCAGTTCTTC.

CDR3 in amino acids: CASSYSRHSMNTEAFF. CDR3 sequence (DNA): TGTGCCAGCAGTTACTCGCGTCACAGCATGAACACTGAAGCTTTCTTT. V usage is TRBV6-5 and J usage is TRBJ1-1; D is ambiguous. The CDR3 extends over 16 amino acids. In germline, CDR1 is MNHEY, CDR2 SVGAGI. With 0 bases removed from V and 0 bases from J, the gap between germline ends came to 11 bases.

Only a few counts were recorded for this clone. The rearrangement joins TRBV4-3 to TRBJ2-5; TRBD1 matches 9 bases. V was pared by 3 bases and J by 3 bases, with 2 bases of the junction left unmatched. CDR1 and CDR2 from the germline V gene are LGHNA and YSLEER. The CDR3 spans 14 residues. The CDR3 bases are TGCGCCAGCAGCCAGGGACAGGGAAAAGAGACCCAGTACTTC. It specifies CASSQGQGKETQYF.

V is TRBV7-2 and J is TRBJ2-2, with a weak D call TRBD1 (5 bases). The germline V and J ends were trimmed by 5 bases and 9 bases, with 13 bases remaining between them. CDR1 SGHTA and CDR2 FQGNSA come from the germline V gene. The CDR3 has 13 amino acids. CDR3 nucleotide sequence: TGTGCCAGCAGCCAAGGGGCGAGCCGGGAGCTGTTTTTT. This gives the protein CASSQGASRELFF.

A few counts support this clone. The chain recombines TRBV28 with TRBJ1-1; unclear D gene. V lost 6 bases and J lost 4, with 15 bases in between. The CDR3 has 14 residues. Per the germline V gene, CDR1 is MDHEN and CDR2 is SYDVKM. The CDR3 sequence: CASRSLKRGTEAFF. The CDR3 nucleotides are TGTGCCAGCAGGTCTCTGAAACGGGGCACTGAAGCTTTCTTT.

V usage is TRBV4-2 and J usage is TRBJ2-7; 12 nucleotides match TRBD1. J was trimmed by 4 bases and V by 4 bases; bases with no gene match: 5. CDR1 and CDR2 (germline): LGHNA, YNFKEQ. CDR3 length: 15 residues. The CDR3 region has the DNA TGTGCCAGCAGCCCGGGGACAGGGGGCGGGTACGAGCAGTACTTC. Its translation: CASSPGTGGGYEQYF.